This T cell receptor beta chain was found in a study of beta chain features in type 1 diabetes. V lost 1 base, J lost 5 bases, and 11 bases lay in between. Germline loops: CDR1 LGHNA, CDR2 YSLEER. The CDR3 length is 14 residues. What was sequenced were expressed TCRB transcripts, since all of the isolated RNA had been reverse transcribed. Produced via immunoSEQ multiplex PCR; TCRdb's table is partial and in-frame only. The sample shows roughly 12,000 clones, 46% of them seen only once. V gene TRBV4-3 combines with J gene TRBJ2-5; D call uncertain. Sequencing was carried out using stem cell memory CD4+ T cells from blood. This clonotype was sampled from a man in his late teens or twenties in good health. CDR3 residues: CASSQANNGETQYF. As DNA, the CDR3 is TGCGCCAGCAGCCAAGCAAACAACGGGGAGACCCAGTACTTC.